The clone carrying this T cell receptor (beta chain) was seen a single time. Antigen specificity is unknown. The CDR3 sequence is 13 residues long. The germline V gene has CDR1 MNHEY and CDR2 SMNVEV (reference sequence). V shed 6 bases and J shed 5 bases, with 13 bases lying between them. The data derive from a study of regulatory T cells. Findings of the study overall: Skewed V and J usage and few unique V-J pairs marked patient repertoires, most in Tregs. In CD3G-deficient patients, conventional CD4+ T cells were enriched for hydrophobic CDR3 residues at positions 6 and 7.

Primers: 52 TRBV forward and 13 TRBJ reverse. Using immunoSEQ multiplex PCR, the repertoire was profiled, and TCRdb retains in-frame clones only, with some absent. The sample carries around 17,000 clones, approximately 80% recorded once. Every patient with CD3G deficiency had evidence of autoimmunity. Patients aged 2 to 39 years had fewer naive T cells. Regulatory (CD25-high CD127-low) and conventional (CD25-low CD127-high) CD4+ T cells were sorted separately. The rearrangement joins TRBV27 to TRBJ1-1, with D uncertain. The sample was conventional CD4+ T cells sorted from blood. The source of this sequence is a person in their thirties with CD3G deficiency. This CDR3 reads CASSRSGSTEAFF. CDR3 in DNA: TGTGCCAGCAGCCGTTCCGGGTCTACTGAAGCTTTCTTT.